What follows describes a single T cell receptor beta chain. This sample was taken from a study of shared clonotypes between healthy human individuals. About the study: The cohort had two women and three men, ages 18 to 49. CD8 memory received one plate per donor, CD8 naive two, CD4 memory three and CD4 naive three.

The sorted-subset replicate PCRs were given around 0.2 ug DNA, which is 30,000 or so T cell genomes. Per the original methods: ImmunoSEQ yielded junction-only sequences lacking quality scores, so filtering differed. Produced via immunoSEQ multiplex PCR; TCRdb's table is partial and in-frame only. V, J and clone size reflect that table, while D and trimming were determined from the DNA. The sample holds more than 2,000,000 clones, approximately 92% seen once. V was trimmed by 0 bases and J by 0 bases, leaving 8 bases between them. Germline V gene lookup returns CDR1 MNHNS and CDR2 SASEGT. The CDR3 totals 15 residues.

This TCR came from a man in his late teens or twenties in good health. Sequencing input: naive CD4+ T cells sorted from blood. The subset was: CD45RA+ positively selected. V gene TRBV6-1 combines with J gene TRBJ1-2; D not certain. CDR3 region: CASSEAGLANYGYTF. The CDR3 DNA reads TGTGCCAGCAGTGAAGCAGGGCTAGCTAACTATGGCTACACCTTC.